This is a list of T cell receptor beta chains from one sample in a study of early T cells in non-severe SARS-CoV-2 infection. MiXCR, applied by TCRdb to the 5' RACE reads, yields one record per CDR3 protein. The sample lists 85,000 to 100,000 distinct CDR3 sequences, over 10% occurring once. The specimen was whole blood. The receptors come from an adult who was a healthcare worker with PCR-confirmed SARS-CoV-2 infection or an uninfected control (not recorded which). The CDR3 runs from the conserved cysteine through the conserved F or W. The D gene is left open where the match is weak. Clone size is given for some rows only: seen once, a few or many times, or a class if the clone is expanded.

clone size	CDR3 length	D gene	V gene	J gene	CDR3 DNA	CDR3 protein
many	14	.	TRBV20-1	TRBJ1-6	TGCAGTGCTCGTGGAGGGGAATATAATTCACCCCTCCACTTT	CSARGGEYNSPLHF
many	14	TRBD1	TRBV28	TRBJ2-7	TGTGCCAGCAGCTTGGGACAGGGGGTGGACGAGCAGTACTTC	CASSLGQGVDEQYF
few	18	TRBD2	TRBV7-6	TRBJ2-3	TGTGCCAGCAGCCTCGACGCCAATGGACTAGCGGGGGGGGATACGCAGTATTTT	CASSLDANGLAGGDTQYF
once	15	.	TRBV28	TRBJ2-3	TGTGCCAGCAGTTTATTCGGGGTCTCCACAGATACGCAGTATTTT	CASSLFGVSTDTQYF
.	12	TRBD1	TRBV20-1	TRBJ1-1	TGCAGTGCTCCGACAGGGAAGTCTGAAGCTTTCTTT	CSAPTGKSEAFF
many	13	TRBD2	TRBV28	TRBJ2-5	TGTGCCAGCAGTTTCGGGACTATGAAGACCCAGTACTTC	CASSFGTMKTQYF
many	15	.	TRBV27	TRBJ1-1	TGTGCCAGCAGTTTAGTTGGGGACTTGAACACTGAAGCTTTCTTT	CASSLVGDLNTEAFF
few	14	TRBD1	TRBV20-1	TRBJ1-2	TGCAGTGCTGCCCCCGGGACAGGGGGCTATGGCTACACCTTC	CSAAPGTGGYGYTF
.	13	.	TRBV18	TRBJ2-5	TGTGCCAGCTCACCACAGGGTGCAGAGACCCAGTACTTC	CASSPQGAETQYF
many	14	.	TRBV19	TRBJ2-3	TGTGCCAGTAGGAGGGAAATGGAAACAGATACGCAGTATTTT	CASRREMETDTQYF
.	12	.	TRBV29-1	TRBJ2-5	TGCAGCGTTGTGCTGGACTACGGGACCCAGTACTTC	CSVVLDYGTQYF
.	13	.	TRBV29-1	TRBJ2-7	TGCAGCGTCTTGGCCAGGGGTCTCCGGGAGCAGTACTTC	CSVLARGLREQYF
many	14	.	TRBV6-5	TRBJ1-2	TGTGCCAGCAGTTACTCGAGTCCAGGGTGGGGCTACACCTTC	CASSYSSPGWGYTF
.	13	.	TRBV6-2/TRBV6-3	TRBJ2-5	TGTGCCAGCAGTACCGGGGGACGAGAGACCCAGTACTTC	CASSTGGRETQYF
many	15	.	TRBV5-1	TRBJ1-4	TGCGCCAGCAGCTTCGTCGGGACCGGGAATGAAAAACTGTTTTTT	CASSFVGTGNEKLFF
many	13	.	TRBV24-1	TRBJ1-4	TGTGCCACCAGCGGGACTCTTGATGAAAAACTGTTTTTT	CATSGTLDEKLFF
.	15	TRBD1	TRBV5-1	TRBJ2-5	TGCGCCAGCAGCGTTGGACAGGGCAGGATGGAGACCCAGTACTTC	CASSVGQGRMETQYF
few	15	TRBD1	TRBV6-1	TRBJ2-7	TGTGCCAGCGGTCAAACCGGGACAGGGACCTACGAGCAGTACTTC	CASGQTGTGTYEQYF
.	14	.	TRBV12-3/TRBV12-4	TRBJ2-5	TGTGCCAGCAGTTTTCGGGGGAACCAAGAGACCCAGTACTTC	CASSFRGNQETQYF
few	13	.	TRBV19	TRBJ2-7	TGTGCCAGTAGTACACAGAAATCCTACGAGCAGTACTTC	CASSTQKSYEQYF
few	12	.	TRBV9	TRBJ2-1	TGTGCCAGCAGCGCCCTGGGGGGTGAGCAGTTCTTC	CASSALGGEQFF
.	18	TRBD1	TRBV6-6	TRBJ2-7	TGTGCCAGCAGTGGAGGGACAGGGGTAGGGGCTTTAATCTACGAGCAGTACTTC	CASSGGTGVGALIYEQYF
many	15	.	TRBV18	TRBJ2-2	TGTGCCAGCTCACCGGAGGACAGATACACCGGGGAGCTGTTTTTT	CASSPEDRYTGELFF
.	13	TRBD1	TRBV6-1	TRBJ2-7	TGTGCCAGCAGTGAAGCAATACAGGGGAAGCAGTACTTC	CASSEAIQGKQYF
.	16	.	TRBV5-4	TRBJ1-2	TGTGCCAGCAGCTCACAACCAGGCGGGGAGATCTATGGCTACACCTTC	CASSSQPGGEIYGYTF
.	16	.	TRBV6-5	TRBJ2-7	TGTGCCAGCAGTTACCTTTCTGGGCAGGGAGCCTACGAGCAGTACTTC	CASSYLSGQGAYEQYF
many	14	.	TRBV7-9	TRBJ2-1	TGTGCCAGCCTGGAGGGGAGCTCCTACAATGAGCAGTTCTTC	CASLEGSSYNEQFF
many	14	.	TRBV28	TRBJ1-1	TGTGCCAGCAGTTCCCCGGGTCAGAACACTGAAGCTTTCTTT	CASSSPGQNTEAFF
.	15	.	TRBV12-3/TRBV12-4	TRBJ1-2	TGTGCCAGCAGTTTACGCGAGGGCGGGTTTTATGGCTACACCTTC	CASSLREGGFYGYTF
.	18	TRBD2	TRBV29-1	TRBJ2-3	TGCAGCGTTGTCGCTGGGACTAGCGGGGGGGCCAGGATAGATACGCAGTATTTT	CSVVAGTSGGARIDTQYF
.	15	.	TRBV7-2	TRBJ2-7	TGTGCCAGCAGCTTAAGTTTAACCGGGACCTACGAGCAGTACTTC	CASSLSLTGTYEQYF
many	15	.	TRBV4-1	TRBJ1-4	TGCGCCAGCAGCCAAGAACAGAGTTTTAATGAAAAACTGTTTTTT	CASSQEQSFNEKLFF
.	13	.	TRBV27	TRBJ2-5	TGTGCCAGCAGTTTCTCCCCCCAACAGACCCAGTACTTC	CASSFSPQQTQYF
.	16	TRBD1	TRBV5-4	TRBJ2-5	TGTGCCAGCAGTGGACAGGGGAAATCCCTCCAAGAGACCCAGTACTTC	CASSGQGKSLQETQYF
many	17	TRBD2	TRBV7-8	TRBJ2-1	TGTGCCAGCAGCTACTCCAGACTAGCGGGGGCAGGAAATGAGCAGTTCTTC	CASSYSRLAGAGNEQFF
many	16	.	TRBV14	TRBJ2-3	TGTGCCAGCAGCCAAGAGATGGGGCCAAGCACAGATACGCAGTATTTT	CASSQEMGPSTDTQYF
many	15	.	TRBV18	TRBJ1-6	TGTGCCAGCTCCCAAGGACAGCTTTATAATTCACCCCTCCACTTT	CASSQGQLYNSPLHF
few	12	.	TRBV28	TRBJ2-7	TGTGCCAGCAGTCCCAGGATGGGCGAGCAGTACTTC	CASSPRMGEQYF
many	15	TRBD1	TRBV9	TRBJ2-2	TGTGCCAGCAGCGTTAAGGGGGCTGCGTCCGGGGAGCTGTTTTTT	CASSVKGAASGELFF
.	15	TRBD1	TRBV5-1	TRBJ1-1	TGCGCCAGCAGAGCCTGGACAGGTCTGAACACTGAAGCTTTCTTT	CASRAWTGLNTEAFF
many	15	.	TRBV7-7	TRBJ2-7	TGTGCCAGCAGCTTAGCCCGGGGCCCGGGGGAGGAGCAGTACTTC	CASSLARGPGEEQYF
many	14	.	TRBV5-6	TRBJ1-2	TGTGCCAGCAGCTCAGGGAGGGCTAACTATGGCTACACCTTC	CASSSGRANYGYTF
many	13	.	TRBV20-1	TRBJ2-7	TGCAGTGCTGTTGGGGCGGGCTCCTACGAGCAGTACTTC	CSAVGAGSYEQYF
many	16	TRBD1	TRBV5-5	TRBJ1-1	TGTGCCAGCAGCCCCGGGACAGGGAAGGGTAACACTGAAGCTTTCTTT	CASSPGTGKGNTEAFF
few	17	TRBD1	TRBV6-5	TRBJ1-1	TGTGCCAGCAGACGACGAGGGACAGGGGAAGGAGGCACTGAAGCTTTCTTT	CASRRRGTGEGGTEAFF
many	13	.	TRBV5-4	TRBJ1-6	TGTGCCAGCAGCCAGGAAGCGTATTCACCCCTCCACTTT	CASSQEAYSPLHF
.	13	.	TRBV7-2	TRBJ2-1	TGTGCCAGCAGCTTACAGAGGGCTAATGAGCAGTTCTTC	CASSLQRANEQFF
many	14	.	TRBV5-1	TRBJ2-7	TGCGCCAGCAGCTTGGACAGGGTTATGCACGAGCAGTACTTC	CASSLDRVMHEQYF
many	13	.	TRBV12-3/TRBV12-4	TRBJ2-5	TGTGCCAGCACCCGGCACGGGCAAGAGACCCAGTACTTC	CASTRHGQETQYF